This is a list of T cell receptor beta chains from one sample in a study of T cells after yellow fever vaccination. From the 5' RACE reads, TCRdb called clonotypes with MiXCR, one entry per CDR3 protein. The sample consists of hundreds of thousands of distinct CDR3 sequences, roughly 5% of them appearing once. The input for sequencing was CD4+ T cells sorted from PBMCs, taken on the day of the yellow fever booster vaccination. Receptors were obtained from a man between 18 and 29 years old who received the YFV17D yellow fever vaccine. CDR3s include the opening cysteine and the closing phenylalanine or tryptophan. D genes are given only for firm matches. Size tells how often a clone was seen (once, few, many) or the class of an expanded clone, and some rows leave it out.

j_call | v_call | d_call | clone_size | cdr3_nt | cdr3_aa
TRBJ2-3 | TRBV7-3 | TRBD2 | few | TGTGCCAGCAGCGCTCTAGCGGGGGGGAGAGATACGCAGTATTTT | CASSALAGGRDTQYF
TRBJ1-3 | TRBV5-1 | TRBD1 | many | TGCGCCAGCAGCCCGGGGACAGGGCGAAACACCATATATTTT | CASSPGTGRNTIYF
TRBJ2-6 | TRBV20-1 | NA | few | TGCAGTGCAACGGATGGGGCCAACGTCCTGACTTTC | CSATDGANVLTF
TRBJ2-4 | TRBV5-1 | TRBD1 | few | TGCGCCAGCAGCTTGGCCAACAGGGGGCTCATTCAGTACTTC | CASSLANRGLIQYF
TRBJ2-1 | TRBV6-1 | NA | NA | TGTGCCAGCAGTGAATTCGGGGGCTACAATGAGCAGTTCTTC | CASSEFGGYNEQFF
TRBJ1-1 | TRBV5-1 | TRBD1 | few | TGCGCCAGCAGCTTGGCCTTGGGAGGGGGACAGGAAGCTTTCTTT | CASSLALGGGQEAFF
TRBJ1-1 | TRBV7-8 | NA | many | TGTGCCAGCAGCTCCCATCAGAGGAACACTGAAGCTTTCTTT | CASSSHQRNTEAFF
TRBJ2-1 | TRBV19 | NA | NA | TGTGCCAGTAGTCAGACACCCTACAATGAGCAGTTCTTC | CASSQTPYNEQFF
TRBJ1-1 | TRBV24-1 | NA | NA | TGTGCCACCAGTGACCACCCAGCCCAGGGTGGCACTGAAGCTTTCTTT | CATSDHPAQGGTEAFF
TRBJ2-5 | TRBV28 | NA | NA | TGTGCCAGCAGTTTATTCCAGTTTACCGGGACAAAGAGCGAGACCCAGTACTTC | CASSLFQFTGTKSETQYF
TRBJ2-2 | TRBV11-3 | NA | many | TGTGCCAGCAGCTTAGGCCTTGGGGGCACCGGGGAGCTGTTTTTT | CASSLGLGGTGELFF
TRBJ1-1 | TRBV2 | NA | NA | TGTGCCAGCAAGGCGGCGAGGAGCACTGAAGCTTTCTTT | CASKAARSTEAFF
TRBJ2-3 | TRBV5-1 | TRBD1 | few | TGCGCCAGCGGTAGGGACAGGCTCACAGATACGCAGTATTTT | CASGRDRLTDTQYF
TRBJ2-2 | TRBV5-1 | NA | many | TGCGCCAGCAGCTTGGGGTCGGGTAGAGCCGGGGAGCTGTTTTTT | CASSLGSGRAGELFF
TRBJ1-5 | TRBV20-1 | NA | NA | TGCAGTGCTAGCTCGACCCAGACCAGCAATCAGCCCCAGCATTTT | CSASSTQTSNQPQHF
TRBJ1-2 | TRBV19 | TRBD1 | few | TGTGCCAGTAGTCGACAGGGGACAAACTATGGCTACACCTTC | CASSRQGTNYGYTF
TRBJ2-5 | TRBV18 | NA | many | TGTGCCAGCTCAAGGGTGGACGAGACCCAGTACTTC | CASSRVDETQYF
TRBJ1-3 | TRBV9 | TRBD1 | few | TGTGCCAGCAGCATTACAGGGGGTGGTGGAAACACCATATATTTT | CASSITGGGGNTIYF